This T cell receptor beta chain was sequenced during a study of STAT5B mutations in CD4+ large granular lymphocyte leukemia. Using immunoSEQ multiplex PCR, the repertoire was profiled, and TCRdb retains in-frame clones only, with some absent. The sample holds a few thousand clones, approximately 85% seen once. The germline gives CDR1 SGDLS, CDR2 YYNGEE. V was shortened by 0 bases and J by 8 bases, with 13 bases between the two germline ends. The length of the CDR3 is 14 residues. A note on this clone: Its antigen is unidentified.

Study-wide results and limits: Of heterogeneous patient samples, only five or six CD4-sorted ones were compared for clonality.

Sequencing was carried out using PBMCs. V is TRBV9 and J is TRBJ2-3, with no clear D. This receptor was taken from a woman in her 70s with CD4+ T-cell large granular lymphocyte leukemia. The CDR3 spells CASSVAPSQGTQYF. The CDR3 nucleotides are TGTGCCAGCAGCGTAGCCCCCTCCCAAGGTACGCAGTATTTT.